The present T cell receptor beta chain was sequenced within a study of CD8 T cells in Susac syndrome. Reverse transcription of roughly 0.5 to 1 ug RNA was performed with random hexamers. TCRdb itself ran the immunoSEQ multiplex PCR reads through MiXCR, one entry per CDR3 protein. The profile shows about 130,000 distinct CDR3 sequences, 90% to 95% of them singletons. The specimen was CD8+ T cells from PBMCs. The clonotype was recovered from a human donor with Susac syndrome.

The CDR3 DNA sequence: TGCAGTGCTTTACCTGGCATGAGCTCCTACAATGAGCAGTTCTTC. It encodes CSALPGMSSYNEQFF. The rearrangement uses TRBV20-1 and TRBJ2-1, with no clear D. CDR1 is DFQATT, CDR2 SNEGSKA, per germline (reference sequence). The CDR3 runs to 15 residues. The V gene lost 5 bases and the J gene lost 0 bases, with 14 bases spanning the gap.